These 9 T cell receptor beta chains were sequenced from one sample in a study of CD8 T cells in Susac syndrome. Random hexamers primed reverse transcription of 0.5 to 1 ug RNA. From the immunoSEQ multiplex PCR reads, TCRdb called clonotypes with MiXCR, one entry per CDR3 protein. The data show about 190,000 distinct CDR3 sequences, about 94% seen once. Sample: CD4+ T cells from PBMCs. The receptor set was obtained from a human donor with Susac syndrome.

J is TRBJ1-1 and V is TRBV25-1; weak D call: TRBD1 (5 bases). The V end lost 2 bases, the J end lost 7 bases, and 14 bases lay between the germline ends. Germline loops: CDR1 MGHDK, CDR2 SYGVNS. This CDR3 region has 14 residues. Here the CDR3 DNA reads TGTGCCAGCAGTGAAACCGCAGGGCTGTATGAAGCTTTCTTT. It encodes CASSETAGLYEAFF.

The V gene is TRBV5-4, the J gene TRBJ1-2, with TRBD1 as a possible D gene (5 bases). The V and J ends lost 0 bases and 6 bases respectively, with 15 bases between them. The CDR3 spans 15 residues. Germline values: CDR1 SGHNT, CDR2 YYREEE (reference sequence). CDR3 DNA sequence: TGTGCCAGCAGCTTGGAAGGGGCAAGATTCGATGGCTACACCTTC. Translating gives CASSLEGARFDGYTF.

The chain combines TRBV25-1 with TRBJ2-6; the D gene is possibly TRBD2 (5 bases). Germline V gene sequence: CDR1 MGHDK, CDR2 SYGVNS. Trimming removed 1 base at V and 0 bases at J, with 10 bases between. CDR3 size: 17 residues. CDR3 nucleotides: TGTGCCAGCAGTGAATTAGGGAGCAGCTCTGGGGCCAACGTCCTGACTTTC. This gives the protein CASSELGSSSGANVLTF.

J is TRBJ2-3 and V is TRBV20-1; D may be TRBD1 or TRBD2 (5 bases each). V was shortened by 0 bases and J by 1 base, with 11 bases between the two germline ends. CDR3 length: 15 residues. Germline V gives CDR1 DFQATT, CDR2 SNEGSKA (reference sequence). CDR3 residues: CSAREGPGRTDTQYF. CDR3 sequence (DNA): TGCAGTGCTAGAGAGGGACCGGGTCGCACAGATACGCAGTATTTT.

The rearrangement links TRBV27 to TRBJ1-1, with TRBD1 identical over 7 bases. Germline loops: CDR1 MNHEY, CDR2 SMNVEV (reference sequence). V lost 9 bases and J lost 4; bases outside the gene matches: 11. This CDR3 is built from 14 residues. The CDR3 bases are TGTGCCAGGAGACCACAGGGGAGCTCCACTGAAGCTTTCTTT. Its protein product is CARRPQGSSTEAFF.

The chain links TRBV12-3 or TRBV12-4 to TRBJ2-2; tentative D call: TRBD2 (7 bases). V was clipped by 6 bases and J by 4 bases, with 12 bases between them. The CDR3 is made up of 14 amino acids. CDR3 sequence (DNA): TGTGCCAGCAGACGGGGGGCAGGCACCGGGGAGCTGTTTTTT. This sequence encodes CASRRGAGTGELFF.

This chain connects TRBV6-2 or TRBV6-3 to TRBJ1-2, with 7 bases identical to TRBD1. Germline V gene sequence: CDR1 MNHEY, CDR2 SVGEGT. The CDR3 consists of 17 residues. Trimming took 0 bases from V and 8 from J; bases not matched to a gene: 15. The CDR3 DNA sequence: TGTGCCAGCAGTTACTCGCCGGGACAGAGACTTTCTCGAGGCTACACCTTC. Protein sequence: CASSYSPGQRLSRGYTF.

The chain uses TRBV5-4 and TRBJ1-6; no firm D call. The length of the CDR3 is 14 residues. The germline V gene encodes CDR1 SGHNT and CDR2 YYREEE (reference sequence). V lost 1 base and J lost 8, with 10 bases in between. The CDR3 loop is CASSLYGVYSPLHF. The CDR3 DNA sequence: TGTGCCAGCAGCTTGTACGGGGTATATTCACCCCTCCACTTT.

The chain employs TRBV6-5 and TRBJ1-5; no firm D call. CDR1 is MNHEY, CDR2 SVGAGI, per germline. The CDR3 consists of 14 residues. Trimming took 0 bases from V and 6 from J, leaving 9 bases between them. DNA of the CDR3: TGTGCCAGCAGTTACTCTGGTACGGGTCAGCCCCAGCATTTT. This gives the protein CASSYSGTGQPQHF.